This is a list of T cell receptor beta chains from one sample in a study of blood T cell repertoires in COVID-19. Some clones are missing from TCRdb's copy, which holds only in-frame ones; the method was immunoSEQ multiplex PCR. The table has fewer than 250,000 clones, more than 75% seen once; the top ten hold approximately 6.2%. The specimen sequenced was peripheral blood. These receptors came from a woman of 80 years or more with COVID-19, enrolled during active disease. Each CDR3 is given with its conserved first and last residue. The D gene is left open where the match is weak. The size field is filled for only some rows; it gives once, few, many or a size class.

D	size	length	V	J	DNA	CDR3
-	-	15	TRBV6-5	TRBJ1-4	TGTGCCAGCAGTTTTGGGGGCCATCCCGGGGAAAAACTGTTTTTT	CASSFGGHPGEKLFF
-	-	16	TRBV6-5	TRBJ1-3	TGTGCCAGCAGTTACTCCGCCAGGGTGGGAGGAAACACCATATATTTT	CASSYSARVGGNTIYF
TRBD1	-	14	TRBV18	TRBJ1-6	TGTGCCAGCTCACCAGGGACAGCGAATTCACCCCTCCACTTT	CASSPGTANSPLHF
-	-	13	TRBV3-1/TRBV3-2	TRBJ1-1	TGTGCCAGCAGCCCAGGGTTAAACACTGAAGCTTTCTTT	CASSPGLNTEAFF
-	-	15	TRBV24-1	TRBJ2-5	TGTGCCACCAGTGCCCCACTAGGACCCCAAGAGACCCAGTACTTC	CATSAPLGPQETQYF
-	-	15	TRBV4-2	TRBJ2-4	TGTGCCAGCAGCCAAGATCGAGGGCGGACGGGCATTCAGTACTTC	CASSQDRGRTGIQYF
-	once	12	TRBV30	TRBJ1-5	TGTGCCTGGAATTGGGCGGGTCAGCCCCAGCATTTT	CAWNWAGQPQHF
TRBD1	-	14	TRBV28	TRBJ2-7	TGTGCCAGCAGTCTCAACAGGGGGCTACGGGAGCAGTACTTC	CASSLNRGLREQYF
-	-	17	TRBV3-1/TRBV3-2	TRBJ1-4	TGTGCCAGCAGCCAAGGCCAGGGCAGAACAACTAATGAAAAACTGTTTTTT	CASSQGQGRTTNEKLFF
-	-	16	TRBV4-1	TRBJ1-2	TGCGCCAGCAGCCAAGAGGTGACGGGGTTTGGCTATGGCTACACCTTC	CASSQEVTGFGYGYTF
-	once	14	TRBV18	TRBJ2-7	TGTGCCAGCTCACCAGGCAGGCAGTCCTACGAGCAGTACTTC	CASSPGRQSYEQYF
TRBD2	once	16	TRBV7-2	TRBJ2-2	TGTGCCAGCAGCCGTACTAGCGGGGGGGTTGGAGGGGAGCTGTTTTTT	CASSRTSGGVGGELFF
-	-	13	TRBV28	TRBJ1-2	TGTGCCAGCAGTTCATGGGGAGGGGATGGCTACACCTTC	CASSSWGGDGYTF
-	-	13	TRBV19	TRBJ1-5	TGTGCCAGTAGTCAGGGCTTAGAAGCCCCGGGCCATTTT	CASSQGLEAPGHF
TRBD1	-	14	TRBV6-5	TRBJ2-3	TGTGCCAGCAGTTCGGGACAGTTGACAGATACGCAGTATTTT	CASSSGQLTDTQYF
-	-	14	TRBV28	TRBJ2-7	TGTGCCAGCAGTTTATCCCCAGAATCCTACGAGCAGTACTTC	CASSLSPESYEQYF
TRBD1	-	19	TRBV6-4	TRBJ1-2	TGTGCCAGCAGTGCACCCCTACAGGGGGAAGGGGCTAAGAGCTATGGCTACACCTTC	CASSAPLQGEGAKSYGYTF
TRBD2	-	15	TRBV5-4	TRBJ2-3	TGTGCCAGCAGCTTGGTCCTAGCGGGGGGAGATACGCAGTATTTT	CASSLVLAGGDTQYF
TRBD1	-	15	TRBV19	TRBJ1-5	TGTGCCAGTAGTTCACAGACAGGGGGCGGTCAGCCCCAGCATTTT	CASSSQTGGGQPQHF
-	-	14	TRBV19	TRBJ1-1	TGTGCCAGTAGTATTCAGGGTGTGGGGACTGAAGCTTTCTTT	CASSIQGVGTEAFF